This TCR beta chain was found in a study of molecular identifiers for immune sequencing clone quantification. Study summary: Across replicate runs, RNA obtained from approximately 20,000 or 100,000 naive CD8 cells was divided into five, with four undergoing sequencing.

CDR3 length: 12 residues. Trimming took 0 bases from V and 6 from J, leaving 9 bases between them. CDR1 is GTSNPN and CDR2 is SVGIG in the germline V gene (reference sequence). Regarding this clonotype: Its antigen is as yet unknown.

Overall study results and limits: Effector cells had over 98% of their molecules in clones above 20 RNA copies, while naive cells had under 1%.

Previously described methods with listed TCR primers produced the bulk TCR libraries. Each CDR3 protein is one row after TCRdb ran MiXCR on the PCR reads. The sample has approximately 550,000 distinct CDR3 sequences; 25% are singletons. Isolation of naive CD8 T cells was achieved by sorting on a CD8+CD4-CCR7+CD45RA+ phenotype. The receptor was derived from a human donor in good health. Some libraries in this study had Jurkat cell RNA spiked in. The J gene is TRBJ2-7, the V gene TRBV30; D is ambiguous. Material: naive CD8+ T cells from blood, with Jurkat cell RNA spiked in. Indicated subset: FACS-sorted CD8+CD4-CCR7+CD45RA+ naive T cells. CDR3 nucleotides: TGTGCCTGGAGTGTACTTCGCTCCGAGCAGTACTTC. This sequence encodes CAWSVLRSEQYF.